This T cell receptor beta chain was sequenced during a study of blood T cell repertoires in COVID-19. Study overall: Samples came from the United States, Italy and Spain, spanning acute and convalescent COVID-19. Nucleic acid was either cDNA or gDNA, and it came from T cells, B-cell-depleted T cells, or PBMCs.

Trimming took 4 bases from V and 0 from J, leaving 10 bases between them. CDR1 is SNHLY, CDR2 FYNNEI, per germline. The CDR3 is 15 amino acids. Source study methods: Reference gene primer amplification in the assay estimated nucleated cell counts. Assay used: immunoSEQ multiplex PCR; TCRdb lists only in-frame clones, some missing. The V and J calls and clone size come from that table; D and trimming were worked out from the DNA. The repertoire holds 90,000 to 120,000 clones, with approximately 88% as singletons. Sequencing was performed on peripheral blood. This sequence joins TRBV2 and TRBJ1-3; tentative D call: TRBD1 (5 bases). The clonotype was recovered from a man between 50 and 59 years old with active or convalescent COVID-19. Written as DNA, the CDR3 is TGTGCCAGCAGTGCGGGGGGAAGCTCTGGAAACACCATATATTTT. Protein sequence: CASSAGGSSGNTIYF.